This T cell receptor beta chain stems from a study of control samples from healthy donors and cancer patients. Unmatched junction bases numbered 2, after V lost 2 bases and J lost 3 bases. Germline CDR1 LNHNV, CDR2 YYDKDF (reference sequence). The CDR3 totals 14 residues. The table came from immunoSEQ multiplex PCR; TCRdb's copy has only in-frame clones and leaves some out. Of 120,000 or so clones in the sample, 87% were seen once. The specimen sequenced was blood. V gene TRBV15 combines with J gene TRBJ2-5; TRBD2 matches 8 bases. The receptor was isolated from a man aged 40-55 years in good health. The CDR3 DNA is TGTGCCACCAGCAGAACACTAGCGGAAGAGACCCAGTACTTC. Protein: CATSRTLAEETQYF.